What follows are 8 T cell receptor beta chains derived from one specimen sequenced in a study of control samples from healthy donors and cancer patients. This table comes from immunoSEQ multiplex PCR, and its TCRdb copy is limited to in-frame clones, with some not included. The table shows around 120,000 clones, with just under 95% occurring only once. The sample comprised blood. The receptors were sampled from a young man in good health.

For this clone: The junction differs from germline at one of its ends, possibly a read error. The rearrangement links TRBV7-7 to TRBJ1-1; no firm D call. The germline gives CDR1 SSHAT, CDR2 FNYEAQ (reference sequence). The CDR3 is made up of 13 amino acids. The CDR3 region is CASSLHPNTEAFF. DNA of the CDR3: TGTGCTAGCAGCTTACATCCGAACACTGAAGCTTTCTTT.

This chain connects TRBV6-5 to TRBJ2-1, with TRBD1 matching over 7 bases. V trimming: 5 bases; J trimming: 2 bases; junction bases outside the gene matches: 6. The CDR3 sequence is 15 residues long. Germline V CDR1 and CDR2: MNHEY, SVGAGI. The CDR3 coding sequence is TGTGCCAGCAGTCCCGGGACAGTGGCCTACAATGAGCAGTTCTTC. This sequence encodes CASSPGTVAYNEQFF.

V usage is TRBV5-5 and J usage is TRBJ2-5; 8 bases are shared with TRBD2. The CDR3 contains 16 residues. V dropped 1 base and J dropped 5; count of bases not matched to a gene: 10. The germline V gene encodes CDR1 SGHKS and CDR2 YYEKEE (reference sequence). CDR3 protein: CASSLNRGGPGETQYF. DNA of the CDR3: TGTGCCAGCAGCTTGAACCGGGGGGGTCCAGGTGAGACCCAGTACTTC.

V gene TRBV4-1 combines with J gene TRBJ1-5; no reliable D call. This CDR3 region has 17 residues. The V end was cut by 0 bases, the J end by 0 bases, with 12 bases between. Germline loops: CDR1 MGHRA, CDR2 YSYEKL. The CDR3 here is CASSQDQGPSSNQPQHF. In DNA form, the CDR3 reads TGCGCCAGCAGCCAAGATCAAGGACCGAGTAGCAATCAGCCCCAGCATTTT.

The rearrangement joins TRBV18 to TRBJ2-1; D tentatively reads TRBD1 or TRBD2 (5 bases each). CDR1 and CDR2 (germline): KGHSH, LQKENI. V dropped 2 bases and J dropped 9 bases, with 14 bases sitting between them. This CDR3 is built from 14 residues. CDR3 sequence reads: CASSPAGMGAEQFF. As DNA, the CDR3 is TGTGCCAGCTCACCAGCAGGGATGGGAGCTGAGCAGTTCTTC.

The CDR3 bases are TGCAGTGCTCCCGGTAGGGAGACCCAGTACTTC. This encodes CSAPGRETQYF. The V call is TRBV20-1, the J call TRBJ2-5; D gene ambiguous. The CDR3 has 11 residues. Germline CDR1 and CDR2: DFQATT and SNEGSKA (reference sequence). Trimming removed 5 bases at V and 5 bases at J, with 9 bases between.

The genes are TRBV9 and TRBJ2-4; D remains ambiguous. Germline V gene lookup returns CDR1 SGDLS and CDR2 YYNGEE. The CDR3 spans 15 residues. The ends were cut back, 0 bases at V and 9 bases at J, with 16 bases in the middle. In DNA form, the CDR3 reads TGTGCCAGCAGCGTAGACGGCCGACCACCGGGCATTCAGTACTTC. Translated: CASSVDGRPPGIQYF.

The V call is TRBV27, the J call TRBJ1-5, with 7 nucleotides matching TRBD1. The CDR3 is 14 residues long. V dropped 7 bases and J dropped 6; count of bases not matched to a gene: 9. Germline-derived CDR1 and CDR2 are MNHEY and SMNVEV (reference sequence). CDR3 DNA sequence: TGTGCCAGCACGGCGCAGGGGGTAGGTCAGCCCCAGCATTTT. Residues: CASTAQGVGQPQHF.